This passage covers 9 T cell receptor beta chains from one sample sequenced in a study of control samples from healthy donors and cancer patients (dated by TCRdb to about 2020). Library construction relied on the immunoSEQ multiplex PCR assay. TCRdb took this table from immuneACCESS and kept in-frame rearrangements with V and J called. Such tables lack part of the clones; where checked against another copy, unresolved V genes explain under half of the gap, and the rest is unexplained. For this sample the table gives 60,000 to 75,000 clones, of which around nine tenths were detected only once. Around 5.5% of the sample is held by the ten biggest clonotypes. Input material: PBMCs. Receptor source: a man aged 55 to 69 with colorectal cancer.

V gene TRBV28 combines with J gene TRBJ1-1, with 7 bases matching TRBD1. CDR1 and CDR2 from the germline V gene are MDHEN and SYDVKM. Unmatched junction bases numbered 2, after V lost 4 bases and J lost 0 bases. CDR3 size: 14 residues. The CDR3 DNA is TGTGCCAGCAGTTGGGACAGTTTGAACACTGAAGCTTTCTTT. Protein sequence: CASSWDSLNTEAFF.

V and J are TRBV7-9 and TRBJ2-7; 7 nucleotides align to TRBD1. Germline V gives CDR1 SEHNR, CDR2 FQNEAQ (reference sequence). The CDR3 loop spans 15 amino acids. The V segment lost 4 bases and the J segment 1 base; nucleotides outside the gene matches: 7. The CDR3 region is CASSSRDRDSYEQYF. CDR3 in DNA: TGTGCCAGCAGCTCGAGAGACAGGGATTCCTACGAGCAGTACTTC.

The chain employs TRBV20-1 and TRBJ1-1, with D perhaps TRBD1 (5 bases). Between the trimmed V and J ends, which lost 6 bases and 10 bases, there was a span of 15 bases. The CDR3 covers 11 residues. Germline CDR1 and CDR2: DFQATT and SNEGSKA (reference sequence). The CDR3 here is CSAYDWRGAFF. CDR3 coding DNA: TGCAGTGCCTATGACTGGAGGGGAGCTTTCTTT.

The genes are TRBV14 and TRBJ2-2; D gene unclear. Germline lookup yields CDR1 SGHDN and CDR2 FVKESK. There are 13 residues in the CDR3. V lost 4 bases and J lost 4, with 7 bases in between. The CDR3 DNA follows: TGTGCCAGCAGCCCTCGGACCACCGGGGAGCTGTTTTTT. As protein: CASSPRTTGELFF.

The J gene is TRBJ2-5, the V gene TRBV7-2; D is tentatively TRBD1 or TRBD2 (5 bases each). The V end lost 1 base, the J end lost 5 bases, and 11 bases lay between the germline ends. The CDR3 consists of 14 residues. Germline assignment: CDR1 SGHTA and CDR2 FQGNSA. The CDR3 spells CASSLGGIGETQYF. CDR3 bases: TGTGCCAGCAGCTTAGGGGGGATCGGGGAGACCCAGTACTTC.

The J gene is TRBJ1-2, the V gene TRBV30, with unresolved D. The germline gives CDR1 GTSNPN, CDR2 SVGIG (reference sequence). The V end was cut by 2 bases, the J end by 8 bases, with 15 bases between. The CDR3 spans 13 residues. The CDR3 loop reads CAWSSGPPGGYTF. DNA of the CDR3: TGTGCCTGGAGTTCCGGGCCCCCCGGGGGCTACACCTTC.

The chain combines TRBV19 with TRBJ1-1; 9 bases are a match to TRBD1. J gave up 0 bases and V 6 bases, and 14 bases lay outside the gene matches. The CDR3 length is 18 residues. Germline values: CDR1 LNHDA, CDR2 SQIVND (reference sequence). The CDR3 DNA reads TGTGCCAGTAGGATATTGGTTTTAGGACAGGGGATGAACACTGAAGCTTTCTTT. It yields the protein CASRILVLGQGMNTEAFF.

The chain carries TRBV19 and TRBJ1-2; a weak D match, TRBD1 (5 bases). The CDR3 is 14 residues long. The germline V gene has CDR1 LNHDA and CDR2 SQIVND (reference sequence). Trimming stripped 9 bases from V and 0 bases from J, with 14 bases between. The CDR3 DNA reads as TGTGCCAGCCGAACAGGCCATACTAACTATGGCTACACCTTC. Translation: CASRTGHTNYGYTF.

The chain carries TRBV28 and TRBJ2-7, with a weak D call TRBD1 (7 bases). V lost 6 bases and J lost 2, with 11 bases in between. CDR1 is MDHEN and CDR2 is SYDVKM in the germline V gene. CDR3 size: 13 residues. The chain's CDR3 is CASRGGQTYEQYF. DNA for the CDR3: TGTGCCAGCAGGGGGGGACAGACCTACGAGCAGTACTTC.